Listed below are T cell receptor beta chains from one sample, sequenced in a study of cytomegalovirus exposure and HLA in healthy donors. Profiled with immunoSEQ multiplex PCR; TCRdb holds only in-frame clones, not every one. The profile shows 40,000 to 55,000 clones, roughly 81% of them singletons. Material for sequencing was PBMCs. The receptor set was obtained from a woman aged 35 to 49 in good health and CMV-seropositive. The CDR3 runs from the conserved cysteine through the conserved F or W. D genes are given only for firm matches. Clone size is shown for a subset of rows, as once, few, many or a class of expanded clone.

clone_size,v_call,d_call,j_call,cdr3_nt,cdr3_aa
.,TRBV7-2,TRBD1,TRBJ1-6,TGTGCCAGCAGCTTGGACAGGGTTAATTCACCCCTCCACTTT,CASSLDRVNSPLHF
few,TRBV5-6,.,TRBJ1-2,TGTGCCAGCAGCTTATCTAGGCTTTATGGCTACACCTTC,CASSLSRLYGYTF
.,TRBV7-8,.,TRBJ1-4,TGTGCCAGCAGCTTAGGACGGACAACGTATGAAAAACTGTTTTTT,CASSLGRTTYEKLFF
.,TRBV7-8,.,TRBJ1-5,TGTGCCAGCAGCCCCGGTCGAAGTCACTCCCAGCCCCAGCATTTT,CASSPGRSHSQPQHF
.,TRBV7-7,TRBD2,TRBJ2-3,TGTGCCAGCAGCTTAGCGGGGGGAGGGCCCGGCACAGATACGCAGTATTTT,CASSLAGGGPGTDTQYF
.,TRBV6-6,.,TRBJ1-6,TGTGCCAGTTCTGACCGGGAACCCCTCCACTTT,CASSDREPLHF
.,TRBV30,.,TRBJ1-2,TGTGCCCGAGGCCTCGGGGAGGACCGTGCCCCCAATGGCTACACCTTC,CARGLGEDRAPNGYTF
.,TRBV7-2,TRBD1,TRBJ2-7,TGTGCCAGCAGCCTAATGAGGGGACAGTACTACGAGCAGTACTTC,CASSLMRGQYYEQYF
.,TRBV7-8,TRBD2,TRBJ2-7,TGTGCCAGCAGCCGGGGACTAGGTCAGGGAAACTACGAGCAGTACTTC,CASSRGLGQGNYEQYF
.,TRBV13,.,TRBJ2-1,TGTGCCAGCAGCTCGGACACCAACTCCTACAATGAGCAGTTCTTC,CASSSDTNSYNEQFF
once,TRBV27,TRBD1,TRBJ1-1,TGTGCCAGCAGTCCGGGACAGGGGATCGCTGAAGCTTTCTTT,CASSPGQGIAEAFF
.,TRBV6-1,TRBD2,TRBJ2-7,TGTGCCAGCAGTGTCTCTAGCGGGGGGACCTACGAGCAGTACTTC,CASSVSSGGTYEQYF
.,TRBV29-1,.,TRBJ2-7,TGCAGCGTTGAGGCGGGGAGCTCCTACGAGCAGTACTTC,CSVEAGSSYEQYF
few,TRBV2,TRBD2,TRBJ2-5,TGTGCCAGCAGTGTGTTGTCGGGTCCGACTGCAAGCGGGGGCCAAGAGACCCAGTACTTC,CASSVLSGPTASGGQETQYF
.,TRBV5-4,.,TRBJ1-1,TGTGCCAGCAGAGAATGGGGGGTCACGAACACTGAAGCTTTCTTT,CASREWGVTNTEAFF